The 4 T cell receptor beta chains given below trace back to one sample, sequenced in a study of blood T cell repertoires in COVID-19 (dated by TCRdb to 2019 to 2021). The method was the immunoSEQ multiplex PCR assay. This immuneACCESS table, as held by TCRdb, lists in-frame sequences with V and J called but not all clones. Of the missing ones, under half trace to an unresolved V gene in checked studies; the others have no known cause. The table for this sample lists over 85,000 clones; around 75% of them were counted only once. Around a quarter of the sample goes to the ten largest clones. Sample: peripheral blood. The receptors shown here come from a man between 65 and 85 years old with acute or convalescent COVID-19.

The chain employs TRBV18 and TRBJ2-6; TRBD1 aligns across 8 bases. J lost 0 bases, V lost 4 bases, and 5 bases had no gene match. CDR1 KGHSH and CDR2 LQKENI come from the germline V gene. The CDR3 is 17 amino acids. Written as DNA, the CDR3 is TGTGCCAGCTCACAGGGGACAGGCCTCTCTGGGGCCAACGTCCTGACTTTC. Protein sequence: CASSQGTGLSGANVLTF.

The rearrangement joins TRBV28 to TRBJ1-3, with D tentatively TRBD1 (5 bases). The V end was cut by 8 bases, the J end by 2 bases, with 10 bases between. This CDR3 has 13 residues. Per the germline V gene, CDR1 is MDHEN and CDR2 is SYDVKM. The CDR3 protein is CASPSDTGNTIYF. Here the CDR3 DNA reads TGTGCCAGCCCATCGGACACTGGAAACACCATATATTTT.

The V gene is TRBV30, the J gene TRBJ1-4; D is possibly TRBD1 (6 bases). The CDR3 is 15 residues long. Per the germline V gene, CDR1 is GTSNPN and CDR2 is SVGIG (reference sequence). V gave up 4 bases and J gave up 0 bases, with 12 bases separating them. The CDR3 spells CAWKRQAATNEKLFF. For the CDR3, the DNA is TGTGCCTGGAAGCGACAGGCTGCAACTAATGAAAAACTGTTTTTT.

The chain carries TRBV18 and TRBJ1-1, with 7 bases fitting TRBD1. Germline V gene sequence: CDR1 KGHSH, CDR2 LQKENI. The CDR3 covers 16 residues. Losses at the gene ends were 2 bases for V and 11 bases for J; bases not matched to a gene: 17. The CDR3 here is CASSPISGGNFKAAFF. CDR3 DNA: TGTGCCAGCTCACCAATCTCAGGGGGTAACTTTAAGGCGGCTTTCTTT.